The rows below give T cell receptor beta chains drawn from one sample of a study of blood T cell repertoires in COVID-19. TCRdb's copy holds only in-frame clones and misses some; the assay was immunoSEQ multiplex PCR. Of 150,000 or so clones in the sample, approximately 82% are singletons; the top ten hold around 3.6%. Sequencing used PBMCs or T cells enriched from blood (not recorded which). The receptors stem from a woman aged 45 to 65 in a cohort exposed to, infected with or recovered from COVID-19 (not recorded which). The CDR3 runs from the conserved cysteine through the conserved F or W. A D gene is named only where the DNA matches it firmly. Expanded clones are given a class, and other clones once, few, many or no size at all.

cdr3_nt cdr3_aa clone_size j_call d_call v_call
TGTGCCAGCACCGACAGGGAAAACTGGTACGAGCAGTACTTC CASTDRENWYEQYF NA TRBJ2-7 TRBD1 TRBV28
TGTGCCAGCAGTCCGGCCCGCAGGGCGGAAGCTTTCTTT CASSPARRAEAFF few TRBJ1-1 NA TRBV12-3/TRBV12-4
TGCGCCAGCAGAACCGGGGGGACAGGGAGCACAGATACGCAGTATTTT CASRTGGTGSTDTQYF NA TRBJ2-3 TRBD1 TRBV5-1
TGTGCCAGCAGTGAATCTCGAGAGACCCAGTACTTC CASSESRETQYF few TRBJ2-5 NA TRBV6-1
TGTGCCAGCAGCGAGAGGGTTAACAGGGCTCAAGAGACCCAGTACTTC CASSERVNRAQETQYF NA TRBJ2-5 NA TRBV9
TGTGCCAGCAGTCCCATGTCCCCCCCAGATACGCAGTATTTT CASSPMSPPDTQYF once TRBJ2-3 NA TRBV6-4
TGTGCCAGCTCACCCGTCCAGGGGAATCAGCCCCAGCATTTT CASSPVQGNQPQHF NA TRBJ1-5 NA TRBV18
TGTGCCAGCTCACCGTCGGACAGGCTACCGGGTCAGCCCCAGCATTTT CASSPSDRLPGQPQHF once TRBJ1-5 TRBD1 TRBV18
TGTGCCAGTAGTCCCAGGGGGGTGTCTTCCGGGGAGCTGTTTTTT CASSPRGVSSGELFF NA TRBJ2-2 NA TRBV19
TGTGCCAGCAGTTACAGCCGTAGCAATCAGCCCCAGCATTTT CASSYSRSNQPQHF NA TRBJ1-5 NA TRBV6-2/TRBV6-3
TGTGCCAGCAGAGGGGACGAGCAGTACTTC CASRGDEQYF NA TRBJ2-7 NA TRBV6-5
TGTGCCAGCAGTCGAAAGACAGGGTCGGCTCAGCCCCAGCATTTT CASSRKTGSAQPQHF NA TRBJ1-5 TRBD1 TRBV28
TGTGCCAGCAGAACCGCCGGCGGGGTGCGCTACGAGCAGTACTTC CASRTAGGVRYEQYF once TRBJ2-7 NA TRBV28
TGTGCCAGCAGCCCGCCCCGGGCTAGCGGTGGTGGTGTAGAGACCCAGTACTTC CASSPPRASGGGVETQYF few TRBJ2-5 TRBD2 TRBV3-1/TRBV3-2
TGCGCCAGCAGCCAAGAACTAGCGACAGAGCAGTTCTTC CASSQELATEQFF NA TRBJ2-1 TRBD2 TRBV5-1
TGTGCCAGCAGCCCACTAGCGGGGGGGTTAGAGACCCAGTACTTC CASSPLAGGLETQYF NA TRBJ2-5 TRBD2 TRBV7-3
TGTGCCATCAGTGGGACTCGAGAAAAACTGTTTTTT CAISGTREKLFF NA TRBJ1-4 NA TRBV10-3
TGTGCCAGCAGGCGGACAGGGGAGGGCATGAACACTGAAGCTTTCTTT CASRRTGEGMNTEAFF NA TRBJ1-1 TRBD1 TRBV28
TGCGCCAGCAGCTTGAACGTGGGGCGGATGAACACTGAAGCTTTCTTT CASSLNVGRMNTEAFF many TRBJ1-1 NA TRBV5-1
TGTGCCAGCAGCCACGACAGGGCGAATGAGCAGTTCTTC CASSHDRANEQFF NA TRBJ2-1 TRBD1 TRBV7-3
TGTGCCAGTAGTACGCCTACGAGCTCCTATAATTCACCCCTCCACTTT CASSTPTSSYNSPLHF NA TRBJ1-6 NA TRBV19
TGTGCCAGCAGCCGACACCTAGCGGAGGTCTACGAGCAGTACTTC CASSRHLAEVYEQYF NA TRBJ2-7 TRBD2 TRBV6-2/TRBV6-3
TGTGCCAGCCTCCCAGGGGGCTCCTACAATGAGCAGTTCTTC CASLPGGSYNEQFF once TRBJ2-1 TRBD1 TRBV28
TGTGCCAGCAGCTCCGGGACTAGCGGGAGCACAGATACGCAGTATTTT CASSSGTSGSTDTQYF NA TRBJ2-3 TRBD2 TRBV11-2
TGTGCCAGCAGCCAAGATACGGGGGAGGTTTATGGCTACACCTTC CASSQDTGEVYGYTF NA TRBJ1-2 NA TRBV4-2
TGTGCCAGCAGCCTGCCGCCGGGACTGTTAGAAGCTTTCTTT CASSLPPGLLEAFF many TRBJ1-1 NA TRBV7-9
TGTGCCAGCAGCCGGAGATCCCGGGGGGGGGCGAACACCGGGGAGCTGTTTTTT CASSRRSRGGANTGELFF NA TRBJ2-2 TRBD2 TRBV5-5
TGCGCCAGCAGCTTCGAACAACCAGGAGATACGCAGTATTTT CASSFEQPGDTQYF NA TRBJ2-3 NA TRBV5-1
TGTGCAAGTCGAGGGGACACGAACACTGAAGCTTTCTTT CASRGDTNTEAFF NA TRBJ1-1 NA TRBV12-2
TGCAGCGCTGTAGCCGGGACAGGGGAGTTTTCGGCCCAGTACTTC CSAVAGTGEFSAQYF NA TRBJ2-5 TRBD1 TRBV29-1
TGTGCCACCAGCCCCGGAGTTTATGGCTACACCTTC CATSPGVYGYTF NA TRBJ1-2 NA TRBV15
TGTGCCACCAGTGATTTGCCGGGATCTGGGGCCAACGTCCTGACTTTC CATSDLPGSGANVLTF NA TRBJ2-6 NA TRBV24-1
TGTGCCACCAGTGACCTTAATACAGGGCCGACCAATGAGCAGTTCTTC CATSDLNTGPTNEQFF NA TRBJ2-1 NA TRBV24-1
TGTGCCAGCAGCTACGACAGGGGGCCTACAGATACGCAGTATTTT CASSYDRGPTDTQYF NA TRBJ2-3 TRBD1 TRBV7-2
TGCAGCGTTGGGTCGAGCGGGGGTGCGGGGGAAAAACTGTTTTTT CSVGSSGGAGEKLFF NA TRBJ1-4 NA TRBV29-1
TGTGCCAGCAGCCCAGGACTAGGGGTTTCTTTGGCAGATACGCAGTATTTT CASSPGLGVSLADTQYF NA TRBJ2-3 TRBD2 TRBV7-9
TGTGCCAGTAACACAGCGGGAGGGCGGGATGAGCAGTTCTTC CASNTAGGRDEQFF NA TRBJ2-1 TRBD2 TRBV19
TGTGCCAGAAGCTTGGGTCCTCCGACAGTAACCTACGAGCAGTACTTC CARSLGPPTVTYEQYF NA TRBJ2-7 NA TRBV5-3
TGTGCCAGCACCTTAATGGACAGCTCAAACACTGAAGCTTTCTTT CASTLMDSSNTEAFF NA TRBJ1-1 NA TRBV7-8
TGTGCCATCAGTGAGTCGAGGGCGGATGATCAGCCCCAGCATTTT CAISESRADDQPQHF NA TRBJ1-5 NA TRBV10-3
TGTGCCAGCAGCCAAGAACTAGTAGGGGGGGCCCGATGGACCGGGGAGCTGTTTTTT CASSQELVGGARWTGELFF NA TRBJ2-2 NA TRBV4-2
TGTGCCAGTAGTACCCCGTTCTCGGGGGGGCTCGAGACCCAGTACTTC CASSTPFSGGLETQYF NA TRBJ2-5 TRBD2 TRBV19
TGTGCCAGCAGCCACCGCGGGCGGTCCTCTAGGACTGAAGCTTTCTTT CASSHRGRSSRTEAFF NA TRBJ1-1 NA TRBV5-6
TGTGCCAGCAGCGTAGAGGATCCTGGGGACAGGGGCATATATGGCTACACCTTC CASSVEDPGDRGIYGYTF NA TRBJ1-2 TRBD1 TRBV9
TGTGCCAGCAGTCTATACCCCTATACGGGAGACTACGAGCAGTACTTC CASSLYPYTGDYEQYF once TRBJ2-7 NA TRBV27
TGTGCCAGCAGACGCGGGACTAGCGGGGGCTACGAGCAGTACTTC CASRRGTSGGYEQYF NA TRBJ2-7 TRBD2 TRBV28